This is a list of T cell receptor beta chains from one sample in a study of cytomegalovirus exposure and HLA in healthy donors. This table comes from immunoSEQ multiplex PCR, and its TCRdb copy is limited to in-frame clones, with some not included. Of roughly 200,000 clones listed, about four fifths are singletons. Source material: PBMCs. The receptors come from a woman aged 45-65 years in good health and CMV-seronegative. Both conserved end residues are part of each CDR3. The order of the fields is J gene, V gene, D gene, clone size, CDR3 DNA, CDR3 protein. The D gene is left open where the match is weak. Some rows have no size entry. The others give once, few or many, or a class for an expanded clone.

>TRBJ2-2|TRBV5-1|TRBD2|NA
TGCGCCAGCAGCCCGTTAGCGGGAGGCACCGGGGAGCTGTTTTTT
CASSPLAGGTGELFF
>TRBJ2-7|TRBV7-2|TRBD1|NA
TGTGCCAGCAGCCGAGAAGGGACAGGGAATACCTACGAGCAGTACTTC
CASSREGTGNTYEQYF
>TRBJ2-7|TRBV7-3|TRBD1|NA
TGTGCCAGCAGCCCAGGACAGGGGTTCGAGCAGTACTTC
CASSPGQGFEQYF
>TRBJ1-2|TRBV28|TRBD1|NA
TGTGCCAGCAGGCCCTCAGGGGGCCATGGCTACACCTTC
CASRPSGGHGYTF
>TRBJ2-4|TRBV9|NA|NA
TGTGCCAGCAGCCCCCGGGGCGGGTCCCAGGGGGCCAAAAACATTCAGTACTTC
CASSPRGGSQGAKNIQYF
>TRBJ2-7|TRBV30|TRBD1|NA
TGTGCCTGGAGTGGATTGGGACAGGGAGCCTACGAGCAGTACTTC
CAWSGLGQGAYEQYF
>TRBJ2-6|TRBV28|NA|NA
TGTGCCAGCAGTATTGTTGCTTCCACATACTCTGGGGCCAACGTCCTGACTTTC
CASSIVASTYSGANVLTF
>TRBJ1-2|TRBV7-2|TRBD1|few
TGTGCCAGCAGCTTAGCAGGGGGACAGGGAGCCTATGGCTACACCTTC
CASSLAGGQGAYGYTF
>TRBJ1-1|TRBV19|NA|NA
TGTGCCAGTAGATGGGACAACATGAACACTGAAGCTTTCTTT
CASRWDNMNTEAFF
>TRBJ2-1|TRBV28|TRBD1|NA
TGTGCCAGCAGTCTGACAGGGTACAATGAGCAGTTCTTC
CASSLTGYNEQFF
>TRBJ1-2|TRBV20-1|NA|NA
TGCAGTGGGGAGGATATCTATGGCTACACCTTC
CSGEDIYGYTF
>TRBJ1-1|TRBV5-1|NA|NA
TGCGCCAGCAGCTTAGGGGCGGGAATGAACACTGAAGCTTTCTTT
CASSLGAGMNTEAFF
>TRBJ1-1|TRBV11-2|NA|NA
TGTGCCAGCAGCTTAGATCATCGGGAGCAGCGCTTCTTT
CASSLDHREQRFF
>TRBJ2-3|TRBV7-6|NA|few
TGTGCCAGCAGCTTAAGACAATTGACAGATACGCAGTATTTT
CASSLRQLTDTQYF
>TRBJ2-3|TRBV2|NA|NA
TGTGCCAGCAGTGAATTGGTGGCCACAGATACGCAGTATTTT
CASSELVATDTQYF
>TRBJ1-1|TRBV6-5|TRBD1|once
TGTGCCAGCAGCCCCGACAGGGCTGAAGCTTTCTTT
CASSPDRAEAFF
>TRBJ2-3|TRBV4-3|TRBD2|NA
TGCGCCAGCAGCCAAGATTCCGTTGGCGGGGGGGCGGTAAATACGCAGTATTTT
CASSQDSVGGGAVNTQYF
>TRBJ2-1|TRBV5-1|TRBD2|once
TGCGCCAGCAGCTTGGATCCGGGAGGTACCTACAATGAGCAGTTCTTC
CASSLDPGGTYNEQFF
>TRBJ2-1|TRBV7-9|NA|NA
TGTGCCAGCAGCTTACAACAAATTTCCTACAATGAGCAGTTCTTC
CASSLQQISYNEQFF
>TRBJ2-7|TRBV6-5|NA|NA
TGTGCCAGCAGTTATTCGGGCCCCGCCGGGACCTACGAGCAGTACTTC
CASSYSGPAGTYEQYF
>TRBJ2-2|TRBV2|NA|NA
TGTGCCAGCAGTGCGGGACTTATGGCCGGGGAGCTGTTTTTT
CASSAGLMAGELFF
>TRBJ2-7|TRBV28|TRBD1|NA
TGTGCCAGCAGGCTCCCGGGACAGGGTTCATACGAGCAGTACTTC
CASRLPGQGSYEQYF
>TRBJ2-1|TRBV5-1|NA|NA
TGCGCCAGCAGCTTGACGGCTAGCGCCGAGAATGAGCAGTTCTTC
CASSLTASAENEQFF
>TRBJ2-1|TRBV7-8|TRBD2|few
TGTGCCAGCAGCTTAGGGACTAGCGGGGGGGGTAAGTTCTTC
CASSLGTSGGGKFF
>TRBJ2-7|TRBV11-2|TRBD1|NA
TGTGCCAGCAGCTTATCATCGTCCTGGGGACAGGAGGGCTACGAGCAGTACTTC
CASSLSSSWGQEGYEQYF
>TRBJ2-7|TRBV14|TRBD2|NA
TGTGCCAGCAGCCTGGAGAGCGGGAGCTACGAGCAGTACTTC
CASSLESGSYEQYF
>TRBJ1-1|TRBV10-1|NA|NA
TGCGCCAGCAGTACGGACTACTCTGAAGCTTTCTTT
CASSTDYSEAFF
>TRBJ2-5|TRBV7-2|TRBD2|NA
TGTGCCAGCAGCACCGAGCGGGGAGGAGAGACCCAGTACTTC
CASSTERGGETQYF
>TRBJ2-5|TRBV5-1|TRBD2|NA
TGCGCCAGCAGCTTGGCACCTAGCGGGGACCAAGAGACCCAGTACTTC
CASSLAPSGDQETQYF
>TRBJ2-3|TRBV5-4|NA|NA
TGTGCCAGCAGCTCCCGGACAGGCACAGATACGCAGTATTTT
CASSSRTGTDTQYF
>TRBJ2-5|TRBV28|TRBD1|NA
TGTGCCAGCAGCAGGGACAGGGGACAAGAGACCCAGTACTTC
CASSRDRGQETQYF
>TRBJ2-5|TRBV27|NA|few
TGTGCCCTCGGCAGGGCCCCCCAAGAGACCCAGTACTTC
CALGRAPQETQYF
>TRBJ2-7|TRBV28|TRBD1|NA
TGTGCCAGCAGAGCGACCGGGACAGTTTCCTACGAGCAGTACTTC
CASRATGTVSYEQYF
>TRBJ2-1|TRBV7-9|TRBD1|NA
TGTGCCAGCAGCTCCCGACAGGGGGGCCTTGAGCAGTTCTTC
CASSSRQGGLEQFF
>TRBJ2-7|TRBV5-4|NA|NA
TGTGCCAGCTCATCCCGGGACACCTCCTACGAGCAGTACTTC
CASSSRDTSYEQYF
>TRBJ2-2|TRBV5-1|NA|few
TGCGCCAGCAGCCCTAGGGGGGGCTCCGGGGAGCTGTTTTTT
CASSPRGGSGELFF
>TRBJ2-1|TRBV11-2|TRBD2|NA
TGTGCCAGCAGCTTAGATTATTGGCAGGGTGGGCTAGCGGGAGAGGGTGAGCAGTTCTTC
CASSLDYWQGGLAGEGEQFF
>TRBJ2-1|TRBV5-1|TRBD2|few
TGCGCCAGCAGCCCTAGCGGGGGGGCTTACAATGAGCAGTTCTTC
CASSPSGGAYNEQFF
>TRBJ2-5|TRBV7-9|NA|NA
TGTGCCAGCAGCTTATTGGGACTCCGGGGTGAGACCCAGTACTTC
CASSLLGLRGETQYF
>TRBJ1-1|TRBV5-1|NA|NA
TGCGCCAGCAGCTTGCGCAGGCAGAACACTGAAGCTTTCTTT
CASSLRRQNTEAFF
>TRBJ2-2|TRBV4-1|TRBD2|NA
TGCGCCAGCAGCCAAGGTCTTCTGGCTAGCGGGATAACCGGGGAGCTGTTTTTT
CASSQGLLASGITGELFF
>TRBJ2-1|TRBV9|TRBD2|NA
TGTGCCAGCAGCGTAGTAGGCGGGAGCTTCAGTGAGCAGTTCTTC
CASSVVGGSFSEQFF
>TRBJ2-2|TRBV11-2|NA|NA
TGTGCCAGCAGCTTAGATCTGGGGCCTACCGGGGAGCTGTTTTTT
CASSLDLGPTGELFF
>TRBJ1-5|TRBV29-1|NA|few
TGCAGCGTCGCCCGCGGTTTGAGTCAGCCCCAGCATTTT
CSVARGLSQPQHF
>TRBJ1-5|TRBV19|NA|once
TGTGCCAGTAGTATGGAAACAGCTCAACCAACTCAGCCCCAGCATTTT
CASSMETAQPTQPQHF
>TRBJ2-7|TRBV19|TRBD1|NA
TGTGCCAGTAGTATTGGGCCATTTAGGGACAGGGATAAGGAGCAGTACTTC
CASSIGPFRDRDKEQYF
>TRBJ1-2|TRBV27|TRBD1|NA
TGTGCCAGCAGCCCAGGACAGGTCTTCTCCAGACCCTATTTGAAAGGCTACACCTTC
CASSPGQVFSRPYLKGYTF
>TRBJ2-3|TRBV5-1|TRBD2|NA
TGCGCCAGCAGCGGTCTGGCGGGGGGCCTGCCAGATACGCAGTATTTT
CASSGLAGGLPDTQYF
>TRBJ1-2|TRBV5-5|NA|NA
TGTGCCAGCAGCAGTGGGACAAGCCCCAGCAACTATGGCTACACCTTC
CASSSGTSPSNYGYTF
>TRBJ1-1|TRBV6-6|NA|NA
TGTGCCAGCAGCCAAATTCTGAACACTGAAGCTTTCTTT
CASSQILNTEAFF
>TRBJ2-7|TRBV29-1|TRBD1|few
TGCAGCGTTGAAGAGACCGGGACAGGGTCCTACGAGCAGTACTTC
CSVEETGTGSYEQYF
>TRBJ2-3|TRBV5-1|TRBD2|NA
TGCGCCAGCAGCAGCGGGACTAGCGGGGCCACAGATACGCAGTATTTT
CASSSGTSGATDTQYF
>TRBJ1-5|TRBV21-1|NA|few
TGTGCCAGCAGCAGGACCGGGACAGACACTAATCAGCCCCAGCATTTT
CASSRTGTDTNQPQHF
>TRBJ2-1|TRBV10-1|NA|NA
TGCGCCAGCGCATCTACGCAGGGTTCGTACAATGAGCAGTTCTTC
CASASTQGSYNEQFF